The 26 T cell receptor beta chains below were found in one sample sequenced in a study of cytomegalovirus exposure and HLA in healthy donors. PCR used 60 Vbeta primers and 13 Jbeta primers. Sequenced by immunoSEQ multiplex PCR; TCRdb stores in-frame clones only, minus some. This sample carries 110,000 to 150,000 clones, around 75% of them seen once, and the ten largest clones take 1.5% to 2%. The specimen was PBMCs. The receptors here all came from a woman under 40 in good health and CMV-seronegative.

This clone was recorded only once. The chain carries TRBV6-5 and TRBJ2-5, with 11 bases that match TRBD2. V gave up 5 bases and J gave up 5 bases; unmatched junction bases: 7. This CDR3 spans 15 amino acids. CDR1 MNHEY and CDR2 SVGAGI come from the germline V gene. The DNA for the CDR3 is TGTGCCAGCAGTACGCCTAGCGGGGGGTTTGAGACCCAGTACTTC. This gives the protein CASSTPSGGFETQYF.

The V gene is TRBV18, the J gene TRBJ2-3; 8 bases fit TRBD1. CDR3 length equals 15 residues. V dropped 3 bases and J dropped 4; count of bases not matched to a gene: 6. In germline, CDR1 is KGHSH, CDR2 LQKENI. The CDR3 DNA sequence: TGTGCCAGCTCACCGCGGACAGGGTATGCAGATACGCAGTATTTT. Encoded protein: CASSPRTGYADTQYF.

The chain links TRBV6-1 to TRBJ1-2; no firm D call. The CDR3 sequence is 13 residues long. CDR1 and CDR2 from the germline V gene are MNHNS and SASEGT. Trimming stripped 3 bases from V and 2 bases from J, with 7 bases between. This chain's CDR3 is CASSEGRNYGYTF. For the CDR3, the DNA is TGTGCCAGCAGTGAGGGCAGAAACTATGGCTACACCTTC.

V and J are TRBV10-3 and TRBJ2-5; possibly TRBD2 for D (8 bases). V dropped 0 bases and J dropped 4 bases, with 18 bases sitting between them. The CDR3 length is 17 residues. Per the germline V gene, CDR1 is ENHRY and CDR2 is SYGVKD. The CDR3 is CAISESSAAGDRETQYF. The CDR3 DNA is TGTGCCATCAGTGAGTCCTCGGCAGCGGGGGACAGAGAGACCCAGTACTTC.

This sequence joins TRBV25-1 and TRBJ2-1, with TRBD2 matching over 7 bases. CDR3 length: 14 residues. CDR1 and CDR2 (germline): MGHDK, SYGVNS. Trimming removed 4 bases from V and 10 bases from J; junction bases left unmatched: 10. The CDR3 DNA follows: TGTGCCAGCAGTGCAAAGGTCACTAGCGTGGAGCAGTTCTTC. This gives the protein CASSAKVTSVEQFF.

The chain is built from TRBV5-8 and TRBJ2-7; D possibly corresponds to TRBD1 (6 bases). CDR1 is SGHTS and CDR2 is YDEGEE in the germline V gene. V lost 2 bases and J 0 bases, leaving 12 bases between the germline ends. The CDR3 runs 15 residues. This chain's CDR3 is CASSFRQESSYEQYV. CDR3 DNA sequence: TGTGCCAGCAGCTTTAGACAGGAGAGCTCCTACGAGCAGTACGTC.

This clone turned up a few times. The rearrangement joins TRBV9 to TRBJ1-2; unclear D gene. This CDR3 is 9 amino acids long. The germline CDR1 and CDR2 sequences are SGDLS and YYNGEE. Trimming removed 9 bases from V and 10 bases from J, with 10 bases in between. In DNA form, the CDR3 reads TGTGCCACGACCGGGGTCTACACCTTC. The encoded protein is CATTGVYTF.

The chain carries TRBV18 and TRBJ2-7; 10 bases agree with TRBD1. J was trimmed by 3 bases and V by 6 bases; bases with no gene match: 8. Germline CDR1 is KGHSH and CDR2 is LQKENI. This CDR3 is built from 15 residues. The CDR3 region is CASSPRTGGFYEQYF. CDR3 nucleotides: TGTGCCAGCTCCCCGAGGACAGGGGGATTCTACGAGCAGTACTTC.

The rearrangement joins TRBV18 to TRBJ2-7; TRBD2 matches at 10 bases. The CDR3 loop spans 17 amino acids. Trimming took 2 bases from V and 7 from J; bases not matched to a gene: 14. The germline V gene has CDR1 KGHSH and CDR2 LQKENI. CDR3 nucleotide sequence: TGTGCCAGCTCACCAGGGACCGGGACTAGCGTCCCGAGGGAGCAGTACTTC. Translated, it gives CASSPGTGTSVPREQYF.

This clone has only one observation. The genes are TRBV28 and TRBJ1-2; 7 bases fit TRBD1. Germline CDR1 and CDR2: MDHEN and SYDVKM. This CDR3 has 13 amino acids. V lost 6 bases, J lost 3 bases, and 4 bases stayed unmatched. The CDR3 loop reads CASRPGGHYGYTF. DNA for the CDR3: TGTGCCAGCAGGCCAGGGGGACACTATGGCTACACCTTC.

The CDR3: CASSVGGTSQETQYF. In nucleotides, the CDR3 is TGTGCCAGCAGCGTAGGAGGGACTAGCCAAGAGACCCAGTACTTC. The rearrangement uses TRBV9 and TRBJ2-5; 8 positions agree with TRBD2. J lost 1 base, V lost 0 bases, and 2 bases had no gene match. There are 15 residues in the CDR3. Germline CDR1 SGDLS, CDR2 YYNGEE.

The rearrangement joins TRBV6-6 to TRBJ2-3; D may be TRBD1 (5 bases). Germline V gene sequence: CDR1 MNHNY, CDR2 SVGAGI (reference sequence). CDR3 length: 13 amino acids. The germline V and J ends were trimmed by 10 bases and 2 bases, with 13 bases remaining between them. CDR3 sequence: CATGLGVTDTQYF. CDR3 nucleotides: TGTGCCACGGGTCTAGGGGTCACAGATACGCAGTATTTT.

This clone was observed a handful of times. V gene TRBV7-3 combines with J gene TRBJ2-5; 14 bases fit TRBD2. V dropped 4 bases and J dropped 6; count of bases not matched to a gene: 4. The germline CDR1 and CDR2 sequences are SGHTA and FQGTGA. The CDR3 has 15 amino acids. CDR3 coding DNA: TGTGCCAGCAGCTCGACTAGCGGGGGGGCACAGACCCAGTACTTC. Amino acids: CASSSTSGGAQTQYF. The entire variable domain, with the rest obtained from reference TRBV7-3 and TRBJ2-5, is as follows: GAGVSQTPSNKVTEKGKYVELRCDPISGHTALYWYRQSLGQGPEFLIYFQGTGAADDSGLPNDRFFAVRPEGSVSTLKIQRTERGDSAVYLCASSSTSGGAQTQYFGPGTRLLVL.

The chain is built from TRBV5-1 and TRBJ1-5; 10 bases are shared with TRBD1. With 0 bases clipped from V and 1 base from J, the junction kept 4 bases outside the gene matches. Germline CDR1 and CDR2: SGHRS and YFSETQ. This CDR3 comprises 17 residues. CDR3 bases: TGCGCCAGCAGCTTGGAGGGACAGGGGAGAAGCAATCAGCCCCAGCATTTT. This sequence encodes CASSLEGQGRSNQPQHF.

The CDR3 sequence: CASSLYAGGPRETQYF. CDR3 nucleotide sequence: TGTGCCAGCAGTTTATACGCGGGAGGGCCCAGGGAGACCCAGTACTTC. V is TRBV28 and J is TRBJ2-5, with TRBD2 matching over 9 bases. This CDR3 comprises 16 residues. Losses at the gene ends were 1 base for V and 5 bases for J; bases not matched to a gene: 8. The V gene's germline CDR1 is MDHEN and CDR2 SYDVKM. Filled out from reference TRBV28 and TRBJ2-5, the complete variable domain reads DVKVTQSSRYLVKRTGEKVFLECVQDMDHENMFWYRQDPGLGLRLIYFSYDVKMKEKGDIPEGYSVSREKKERFSLILESASTNQTSMYLCASSLYAGGPRETQYFGPGTRLLVL.

The chain uses TRBV28 and TRBJ2-1; 8 bases agree with TRBD1. Trimming took 5 bases from V and 7 from J; bases not matched to a gene: 4. CDR1 is MDHEN and CDR2 is SYDVKM in the germline V gene. The CDR3 extends over 13 amino acids. CDR3 in amino acids: CASSDRGLNEQFF. CDR3 DNA: TGTGCCAGCAGTGACAGGGGTTTGAATGAGCAGTTCTTC.

V is TRBV6-5 and J is TRBJ1-2; no firm D call. Trimming took 6 bases from V and 0 from J, leaving 11 bases between them. This CDR3 is built from 14 residues. Germline V gene data show CDR1 as MNHEY and CDR2 as SVGAGI. The CDR3, as DNA: TGTGCCAGCAGCCGCGACGGGACTAACTATGGCTACACCTTC. This translates into CASSRDGTNYGYTF.

The chain uses TRBV5-1 and TRBJ2-1; D is possibly TRBD1 (6 bases). The V gene lost 0 bases and the J gene lost 2 bases, with 12 bases spanning the gap. Germline lookup yields CDR1 SGHRS and CDR2 YFSETQ. This CDR3 is built from 16 residues. The CDR3 protein is CASSLATGLAYNEQFF. In DNA form, the CDR3 reads TGCGCCAGCAGCTTGGCCACAGGGTTAGCCTACAATGAGCAGTTCTTC.

This clone has just a few counts. This chain uses TRBV7-3 with TRBJ2-4; 7 bases agree with TRBD1. This CDR3 spans 13 amino acids. V dropped 1 base and J dropped 8; count of bases not matched to a gene: 2. Germline values: CDR1 SGHTA, CDR2 FQGTGA. The CDR3 here is CASSLMTGHIQYF. CDR3 nucleotides: TGTGCCAGCAGCTTAATGACAGGGCACATTCAGTACTTC.

This chain links TRBV9 with TRBJ2-1; D perhaps matches TRBD2 (6 bases). V was trimmed by 2 bases and J by 6 bases, leaving 9 bases between them. This CDR3 has 13 residues. Germline V gene data show CDR1 as SGDLS and CDR2 as YYNGEE. The CDR3, as DNA: TGTGCCAGCAGCGTGGGACTTTCCAATGAGCAGTTCTTC. Translating it yields CASSVGLSNEQFF.

V gene TRBV4-2 combines with J gene TRBJ1-6; 9 positions agree with TRBD1. This CDR3 region has 14 residues. Trimming cost V 10 bases and J 3 bases; bases outside gene matches: 4. Germline CDR1 and CDR2: LGHNA and YNFKEQ. The CDR3 sequence: CATSDRGYNSPLHF. CDR3 bases: TGTGCCACCTCGGACAGGGGCTATAATTCACCCCTCCACTTT.

The chain joins TRBV30 to TRBJ2-3; TRBD1 might be the D (5 bases). Germline V gene lookup returns CDR1 GTSNPN and CDR2 SVGIG (reference sequence). The CDR3 runs to 13 residues. The V and J ends lost 2 bases and 1 base respectively, with 7 bases between them. CDR3 nucleotides: TGTGCCTGGAGTCTAGGGGGCACAGATACGCAGTATTTT. As protein: CAWSLGGTDTQYF.

On this clone: The same CDR3 also results from other DNA sequences found in this sample. The chain is built from TRBV5-1 and TRBJ1-5; a possible D gene is TRBD1 (5 bases). The CDR3 is made up of 13 amino acids. CDR1 is SGHRS and CDR2 is YFSETQ in the germline V gene. Trimming took 2 bases from V and 2 from J, leaving 5 bases between them. The CDR3 nucleotides read TGCGCCAGCAGCTTACAGGGCAATCAGCCCCAGCATTTT. It specifies CASSLQGNQPQHF.

The chain employs TRBV6-1 and TRBJ1-5; 8 bases map to TRBD1. The CDR3 is 15 residues long. Germline V gives CDR1 MNHNS, CDR2 SASEGT. V gave up 6 bases and J gave up 6 bases; unmatched junction bases: 10. The CDR3: CASRTRTGISQPQHF. As DNA, the CDR3 is TGTGCCAGCAGGACCCGGACAGGGATAAGTCAGCCCCAGCATTTT.

The chain couples TRBV7-2 to TRBJ2-2, with D tentatively TRBD1 (6 bases). The ends were cut back, 4 bases at V and 2 bases at J, with 14 bases in the middle. This CDR3 has 16 amino acids. Germline V gene lookup returns CDR1 SGHTA and CDR2 FQGNSA. The CDR3 spells CASSYVGRGNTGELFF. The DNA for the CDR3 is TGTGCCAGCAGCTACGTCGGCAGGGGAAACACCGGGGAGCTGTTTTTT.

V is TRBV9 and J is TRBJ1-1; D remains ambiguous. Germline V gene data show CDR1 as SGDLS and CDR2 as YYNGEE. The V end lost 4 bases, the J end lost 1 base, and 11 bases lay between the germline ends. The CDR3 runs 14 residues. CDR3 coding DNA: TGTGCCAGCAGCCCCCAACAAGAGAACACTGAAGCTTTCTTT. Its protein product is CASSPQQENTEAFF. The full variable domain, with the rest looked up from reference TRBV9 and TRBJ1-1, is DSGVTQTPKHLITATGQRVTLRCSPRSGDLSVYWYQQSLDQGLQFLIQYYNGEERAKGNILERFSAQQFPDLHSELNLSSLELGDSALYFCASSPQQENTEAFFGQGTRLTVV.